This is a list of T cell receptor beta chains from one sample in a study of early T cells in non-severe SARS-CoV-2 infection. TCRdb independently ran MiXCR on the 5' RACE reads; one entry per CDR3 protein. The sample consists of around 61,000 distinct CDR3 sequences, over 10% of them appearing once. Sequencing was performed on whole blood. The receptor set was obtained from an adult who was a healthcare worker with PCR-confirmed SARS-CoV-2 infection or an uninfected control (not recorded which). The CDR3 runs from the conserved cysteine through the conserved F or W. The D gene is left open where the match is weak. Only some rows state a clone size, as once, few, many or a class for expanded clones.

D gene,J gene,clone size,V gene,CDR3 DNA,CDR3 protein
.,TRBJ1-6,many,TRBV12-3/TRBV12-4,TGTGCCAGCAGTCTACACGGGACGAATTCACCCCTCCACTTT,CASSLHGTNSPLHF
TRBD2,TRBJ2-1,once,TRBV5-1,TGCGCCAGCAGCAGGATAGCGGGGAGCTCCTACAATGAGCAGTTCTTC,CASSRIAGSSYNEQFF
.,TRBJ2-5,many,TRBV3-1,TGTGCCAGCAGCCCAGAGACAGGCCGTGGGACCCAGTACTTC,CASSPETGRGTQYF
.,TRBJ1-1,.,TRBV29-1,TGCAGCGTTGCCGGGGCGTCGAACACTGAAGCTTTCTTT,CSVAGASNTEAFF
TRBD1,TRBJ1-1,few,TRBV29-1,TGCAGCGTTGAAAGGTCAGGGGGCACTGAAGCTTTCTTT,CSVERSGGTEAFF
.,TRBJ1-1,many,TRBV12-3/TRBV12-4,TGTGCCAGCAGTTCCAGGGTAGAGAACACTGAAGCTTTCTTT,CASSSRVENTEAFF
.,TRBJ2-5,few,TRBV20-1,TGCAGTGCTAGAGATCCCCCTTGGCCGTACTTC,CSARDPPWPYF
TRBD2,TRBJ2-2,many,TRBV6-5,TGTGCCAGCAGGGTGATAGCTAGCGGGGGGGCCGGGTACAACACCGGGGAGCTGTTTTTT,CASRVIASGGAGYNTGELFF
TRBD2,TRBJ2-4,few,TRBV3-1,TGTGCCAGCAGCCAAGATCAAGCGGGAGGAAATCCCCTAGCCAAAAACATTCAGTACTTC,CASSQDQAGGNPLAKNIQYF
.,TRBJ2-1,.,TRBV11-2,TGTGCCAGCAGCGGCAGAGGAGGGGGGAGAAACAATGAGCAGTTCTTC,CASSGRGGGRNNEQFF
.,TRBJ2-2,many,TRBV7-3,TGTGCCAGCAGCTTAACGGGGACCGGGGAGCTGTTTTTT,CASSLTGTGELFF
TRBD2,TRBJ2-1,many,TRBV7-6,TGTGCCAGCAGCACCCGACTAGCGGTTAACAATGAGCAGTTCTTC,CASSTRLAVNNEQFF
TRBD2,TRBJ2-7,many,TRBV5-1,TGCGCCAGCTGCAGCGGGAGCCCCACCTGGGGCTACGAGCAGTACTTC,CASCSGSPTWGYEQYF
.,TRBJ2-3,many,TRBV7-3,TGTGCCAGCAGCTTACAGGGGCCGGGAACAGATACGCAGTATTTT,CASSLQGPGTDTQYF
.,TRBJ2-2,.,TRBV19,TGTGACAGTAGTATAGTCAGGCTGGGCACCGGGGAGCTGTTTTTT,CDSSIVRLGTGELFF
TRBD2,TRBJ2-7,many,TRBV7-9,TGTGCCAGCAGCTCAGGACTAGCGGGAGGTTCGGAGGAGCAGTACTTC,CASSSGLAGGSEEQYF
TRBD2,TRBJ2-2,few,TRBV11-2,TGTGCCAGCAGCCCCCGGGGGCTAGCGGGGGGACCCACCGGGGAGCTGTTTTTT,CASSPRGLAGGPTGELFF
.,TRBJ2-7,.,TRBV10-1,TGCGCCAGCAGTGGTCAGGGGCATCTCGAGCAGTACTTC,CASSGQGHLEQYF
TRBD1,TRBJ2-2,.,TRBV20-1,TGCAGTGCTAGAGAGAGGGTAGGACAGGCGAACACCGGGGAGCTGTTTTTT,CSARERVGQANTGELFF
.,TRBJ1-3,few,TRBV3-1,TGTGCCAGCGGCGAAGGCAGCCTAGCGTTTATCGTAGACACCATATATTTT,CASGEGSLAFIVDTIYF
.,TRBJ2-7,many,TRBV14,TGTGCCAGCAGCCAAGGCAAAGGCCAGGCTCGCTTCTACGAGCAGTACTTC,CASSQGKGQARFYEQYF
TRBD1,TRBJ2-2,many,TRBV20-1,TGCAGTGCTAGAGATCGAAGGACAGGGGCGGTCACCGGGGAGCTGTTTTTT,CSARDRRTGAVTGELFF
TRBD2,TRBJ2-5,.,TRBV11-2,TGTGCCAGCAGCGGGCTAGCGGGAGTGCCCCAAGAGACCCAGTACTTC,CASSGLAGVPQETQYF
TRBD2,TRBJ2-7,few,TRBV5-1,TGCGCCAGCAGCTTGACTAGCGGGAGTCGCGAGCAGTACTTC,CASSLTSGSREQYF
TRBD1,TRBJ1-1,many,TRBV9,TGTGCCAGCAGCTTCTCTTCAGGGACAGGGGGTGAAGCTTTCTTT,CASSFSSGTGGEAFF
.,TRBJ1-1,.,TRBV10-1,TGCGCCAGCAGTGCGAGTCTATTGGCTACTGAAGCTTTCTTT,CASSASLLATEAFF
.,TRBJ1-4,many,TRBV7-9,TGTGCCAGCAGCTTCTCGGGCGGCCCTCGAGACGGTAATGAAAAACTGTTTTTT,CASSFSGGPRDGNEKLFF
.,TRBJ2-6,.,TRBV5-4,TGTGCCAGCAGACGAGGCACAGGGTTCGGGGCCAACGTCCTGACTTTC,CASRRGTGFGANVLTF
.,TRBJ1-1,many,TRBV6-5,TGTGCCAGCAGCCCCGGGCCCACTGAAGCTTTCTTT,CASSPGPTEAFF
.,TRBJ2-5,few,TRBV29-1,TGCAGCGTTGCCAGGGCACAAGAGACCCAGTACTTC,CSVARAQETQYF
TRBD1,TRBJ2-7,many,TRBV2,TGTGCCAGCAGTGGGACAGGGGGCGAGCAGTACTTC,CASSGTGGEQYF
.,TRBJ2-5,many,TRBV7-2,TGTGCCAGCAGCCCCGACGAGGGAGGGACCCAGTACTTC,CASSPDEGGTQYF
TRBD1,TRBJ2-2,many,TRBV7-6,TGTGCCAGCAGCTTAAGGGGGCCCGGGGAGCTGTTTTTT,CASSLRGPGELFF
TRBD1,TRBJ2-3,many,TRBV28,TGTGCCAGCAGTGGACAGGGGGCTCCAGATACGCAGTATTTT,CASSGQGAPDTQYF
.,TRBJ2-1,few,TRBV21-1,.,CASSKVWAGGNNEQFF
TRBD1,TRBJ1-1,.,TRBV7-9,TGTGCCAGCAGCTTCGATTCGGGACAGATGAACACTGAAGCTTTCTTT,CASSFDSGQMNTEAFF
.,TRBJ1-4,many,TRBV6-4,TGTGCCAGCAGTGACTCGAAGGGAGGACGCCTGTTTTTT,CASSDSKGGRLFF
.,TRBJ1-1,many,TRBV29-1,TGCAGCGGAAGGGATGCCACTGAAGCTTTCTTT,CSGRDATEAFF
.,TRBJ2-2,many,TRBV2,TGTGCCAGCAGCACCGGGACAAGCGCGAACACCGGGGAGCTGTTTTTT,CASSTGTSANTGELFF
.,TRBJ2-7,many,TRBV4-1,TGCGCCAGCAGCCAAGATGCCGAGGCATCCAGGCCCTACGAGCAGTACTTC,CASSQDAEASRPYEQYF
.,TRBJ1-5,many,TRBV27,TGTGCCAGCAGTTTGGGGACAAGACAAAATCAGCCCCAGCATTTT,CASSLGTRQNQPQHF
TRBD1,TRBJ2-7,few,TRBV28,TGTGCCAGCAGTCCCCCCGACAGGGCCCTGGGCGAGCAGTACTTC,CASSPPDRALGEQYF
.,TRBJ1-5,many,TRBV12-3/TRBV12-4,TGTGCCAGCAGTTTAGCAGGCGGAAGCAATCAGCCCCAGCATTTT,CASSLAGGSNQPQHF
.,TRBJ1-5,many,TRBV20-1,TGCAGTGCTAGCCGGGGACAAGGGGGGAATCAGCCCCAGCATTTT,CSASRGQGGNQPQHF
.,TRBJ2-5,.,TRBV5-1,TGCGCCAGCACCCCCGGAGGGCGGCTTAGTTTGGAGACCCAGTACTTC,CASTPGGRLSLETQYF
TRBD2,TRBJ2-3,many,TRBV20-1,TGCAGTGCTAGAGTCAGAGCGGGAAAACCAGATACGCAGTATTTT,CSARVRAGKPDTQYF
TRBD2,TRBJ2-5,.,TRBV28,TGTGCCAGCCAAACGGGAGGGCGGCAAGAGACCCAGTACTTC,CASQTGGRQETQYF
.,TRBJ1-1,many,TRBV29-1,TGCAGCGTTGGGAATATGAACACTGAAGCTTTCTTT,CSVGNMNTEAFF
.,TRBJ1-3,few,TRBV2,TGTGCCAGCAGTACGAGGAGCTCTGGAAACACCATATATTTT,CASSTRSSGNTIYF
.,TRBJ1-2,few,TRBV4-1,TGCGCCAGCAGCCAAGGCGGGAATGGCTACACCTTC,CASSQGGNGYTF
.,TRBJ2-1,.,TRBV29-1,TGCAGCGTTGGACGGCGTCTAAACTACAATGAGCAGTTCTTC,CSVGRRLNYNEQFF